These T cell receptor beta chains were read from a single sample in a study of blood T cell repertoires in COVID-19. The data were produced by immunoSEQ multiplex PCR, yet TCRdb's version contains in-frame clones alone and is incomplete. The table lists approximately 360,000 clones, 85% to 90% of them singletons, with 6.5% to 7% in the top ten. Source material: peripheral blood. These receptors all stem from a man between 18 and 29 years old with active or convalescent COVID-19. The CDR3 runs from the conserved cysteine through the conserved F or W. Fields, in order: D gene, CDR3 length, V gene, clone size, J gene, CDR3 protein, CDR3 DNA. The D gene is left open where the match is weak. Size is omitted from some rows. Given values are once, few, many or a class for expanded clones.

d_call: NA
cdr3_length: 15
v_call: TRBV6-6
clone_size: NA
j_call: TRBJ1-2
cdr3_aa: CASSYSTGYNYGYTF
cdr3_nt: TGTGCCAGCAGTTACTCGACAGGATATAACTATGGCTACACCTTC

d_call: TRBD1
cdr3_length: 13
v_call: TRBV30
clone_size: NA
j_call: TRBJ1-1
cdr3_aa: CAWWDRGNTEAFF
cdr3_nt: TGTGCCTGGTGGGACAGGGGGAACACTGAAGCTTTCTTT

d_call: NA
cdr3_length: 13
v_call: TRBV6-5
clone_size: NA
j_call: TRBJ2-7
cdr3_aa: CASSYVGAYEQYF
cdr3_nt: TGTGCCAGCAGTTACGTCGGGGCCTACGAGCAGTACTTC

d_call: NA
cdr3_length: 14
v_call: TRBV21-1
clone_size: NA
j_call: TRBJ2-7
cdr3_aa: CASSLLAGDYEQYF
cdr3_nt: TGTGCCAGCAGCCTACTAGCGGGGGACTACGAGCAGTACTTC

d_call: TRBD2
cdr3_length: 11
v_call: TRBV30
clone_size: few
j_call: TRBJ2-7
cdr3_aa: CAWSWEGEQYF
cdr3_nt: TGTGCCTGGAGTTGGGAGGGGGAGCAGTACTTC

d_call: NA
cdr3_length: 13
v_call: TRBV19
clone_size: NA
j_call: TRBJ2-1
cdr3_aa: CASSMVSYNEQFF
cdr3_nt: TGTGCCAGTAGTATGGTCAGTTACAATGAGCAGTTCTTC

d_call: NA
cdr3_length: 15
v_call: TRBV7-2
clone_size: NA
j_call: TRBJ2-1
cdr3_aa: CASSQTGRGYNEQFF
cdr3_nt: TGTGCCAGCAGCCAAACAGGGAGGGGATACAATGAGCAGTTCTTC

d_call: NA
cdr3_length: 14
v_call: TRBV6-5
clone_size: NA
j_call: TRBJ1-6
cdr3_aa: CASSPRGSSSPLHF
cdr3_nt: TGTGCCAGCAGCCCCCGGGGGAGTAGTTCACCCCTCCACTTT

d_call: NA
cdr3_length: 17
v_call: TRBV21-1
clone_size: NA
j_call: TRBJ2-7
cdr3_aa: CASSKARLARSSYEQYF
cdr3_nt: TGTGCCAGCAGCAAAGCTCGACTAGCGAGAAGCTCCTACGAGCAGTACTTC

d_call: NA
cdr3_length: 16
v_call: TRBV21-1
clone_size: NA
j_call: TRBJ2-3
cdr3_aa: CASSKGDRVRGDTQYF
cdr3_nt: TGTGCCAGCAGCAAAGGGGACAGGGTGCGTGGTGATACGCAGTATTTT

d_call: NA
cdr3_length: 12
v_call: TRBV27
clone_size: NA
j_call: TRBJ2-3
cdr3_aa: CASGFLADTQYF
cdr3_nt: TGTGCCAGCGGATTCCTAGCAGATACGCAGTATTTT

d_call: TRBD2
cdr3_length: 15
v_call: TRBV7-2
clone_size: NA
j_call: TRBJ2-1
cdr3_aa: CASSRWEGRDNEQFF
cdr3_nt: TGTGCCAGCAGCCGCTGGGAGGGCAGGGACAATGAGCAGTTCTTC

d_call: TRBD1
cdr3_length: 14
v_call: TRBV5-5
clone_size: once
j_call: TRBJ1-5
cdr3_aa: CASSGGQGAQPQHF
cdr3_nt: TGTGCCAGCAGCGGGGGACAGGGCGCTCAGCCCCAGCATTTT

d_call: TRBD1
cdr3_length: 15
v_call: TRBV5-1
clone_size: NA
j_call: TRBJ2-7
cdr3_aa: CASSMWGQGAYEQYF
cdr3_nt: TGCGCCAGCAGCATGTGGGGACAGGGGGCCTACGAGCAGTACTTC

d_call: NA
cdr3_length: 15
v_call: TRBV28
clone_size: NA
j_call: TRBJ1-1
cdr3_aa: CASSFEPMTVGGAFF
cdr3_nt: TGTGCCAGCAGTTTCGAACCCATGACAGTAGGGGGAGCTTTCTTT

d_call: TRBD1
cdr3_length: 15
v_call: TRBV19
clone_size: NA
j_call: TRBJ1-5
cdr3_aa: CASSDRQGRNQPQHF
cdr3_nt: TGTGCCAGTAGTGACCGACAGGGGAGGAATCAGCCCCAGCATTTT

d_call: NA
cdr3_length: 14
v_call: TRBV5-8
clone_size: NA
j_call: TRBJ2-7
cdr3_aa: CASSFMDTSYEQYF
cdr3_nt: TGTGCCAGCAGCTTCATGGACACTTCCTACGAGCAGTACTTC

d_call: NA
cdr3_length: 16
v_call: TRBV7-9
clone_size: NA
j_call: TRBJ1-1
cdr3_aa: CASSLALGRADTEAFF
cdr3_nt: TGTGCCAGCAGCTTAGCCCTGGGCAGGGCAGACACTGAAGCTTTCTTT

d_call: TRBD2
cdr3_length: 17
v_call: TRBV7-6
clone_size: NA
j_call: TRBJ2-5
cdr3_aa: CASSPGTSGRFRETQYF
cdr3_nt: TGTGCCAGCAGCCCAGGGACTAGCGGGAGATTTAGGGAGACCCAGTACTTC

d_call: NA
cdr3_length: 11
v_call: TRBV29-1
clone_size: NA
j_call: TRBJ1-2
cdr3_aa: CSGEGSYGYTF
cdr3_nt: TGCAGCGGGGAGGGTAGCTATGGCTACACCTTC

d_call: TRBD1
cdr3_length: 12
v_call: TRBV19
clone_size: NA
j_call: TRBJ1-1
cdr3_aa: CATSQGVTEAFF
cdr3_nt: TGTGCCACAAGTCAGGGGGTCACTGAAGCTTTCTTT

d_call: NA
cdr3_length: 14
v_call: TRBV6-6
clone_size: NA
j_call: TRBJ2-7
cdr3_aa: CASSSPPGTYEQYF
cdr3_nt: TGTGCCAGCAGTTCCCCCCCAGGGACCTACGAGCAGTACTTC